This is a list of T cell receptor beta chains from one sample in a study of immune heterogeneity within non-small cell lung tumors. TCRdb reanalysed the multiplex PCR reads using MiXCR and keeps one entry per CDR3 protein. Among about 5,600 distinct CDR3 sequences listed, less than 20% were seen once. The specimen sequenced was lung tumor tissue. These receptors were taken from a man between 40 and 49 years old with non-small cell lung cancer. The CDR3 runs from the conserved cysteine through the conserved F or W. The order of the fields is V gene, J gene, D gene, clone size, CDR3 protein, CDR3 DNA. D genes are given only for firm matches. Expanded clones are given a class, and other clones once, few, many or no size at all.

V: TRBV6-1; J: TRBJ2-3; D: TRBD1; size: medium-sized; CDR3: CATQGVSAGDTQYF; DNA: TGTGCCACCCAGGGGGTCAGTGCCGGGGATACGCAGTATTTT
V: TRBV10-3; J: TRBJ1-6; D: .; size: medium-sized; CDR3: CATLSSYNSPLHF; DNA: TGTGCCACCCTTTCCTCCTATAATTCACCCCTCCACTTT
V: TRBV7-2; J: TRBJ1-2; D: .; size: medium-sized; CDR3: CASSLEMEGSYGYTF; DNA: TGTGCCAGCAGCTTAGAAATGGAGGGCAGCTATGGCTACACCTTC
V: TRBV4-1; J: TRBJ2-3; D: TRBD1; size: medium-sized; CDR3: CASSLAPGQATDTQYF; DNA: TGCGCCAGCAGCCTAGCACCGGGACAGGCCACAGATACGCAGTATTTT
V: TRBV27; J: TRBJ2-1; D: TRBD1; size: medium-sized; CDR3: CASRLGQGGINEQFF; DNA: TGTGCCAGCAGATTGGGACAGGGGGGTATCAATGAGCAGTTCTTC
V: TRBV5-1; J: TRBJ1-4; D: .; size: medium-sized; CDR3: CASSPGGAGDEKLFF; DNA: TGCGCCAGCAGCCCGGGCGGGGCAGGGGACGAAAAACTGTTTTTT
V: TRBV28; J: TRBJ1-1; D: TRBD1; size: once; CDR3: CASSLGEEGGAITEAFF; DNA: TGTGCCAGCAGTTTGGGGGAGGAAGGGGGCGCAATCACTGAAGCTTTCTTT
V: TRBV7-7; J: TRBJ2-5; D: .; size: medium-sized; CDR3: CASSRPQGPQYF; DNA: TGTGCTAGCAGCAGGCCGCAGGGGCCCCAGTACTTC
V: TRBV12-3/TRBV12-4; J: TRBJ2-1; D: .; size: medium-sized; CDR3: CASSLTDWNNEQFF; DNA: TGTGCCAGCAGCTTGACCGACTGGAACAATGAGCAGTTCTTC
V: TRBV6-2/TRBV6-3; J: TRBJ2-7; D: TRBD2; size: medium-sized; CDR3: CASRSQRLAGEYEQYF; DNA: TGTGCCAGCAGATCACAACGGCTAGCGGGAGAGTACGAGCAGTACTTC
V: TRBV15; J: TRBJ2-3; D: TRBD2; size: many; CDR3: CATSKLAVGTDTQYF; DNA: TGTGCCACCAGCAAGCTAGCGGTCGGTACGGATACGCAGTATTTT
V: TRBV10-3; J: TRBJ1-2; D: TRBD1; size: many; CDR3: CAISNGQGYGGYTF; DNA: TGTGCCATCAGTAACGGACAGGGGTACGGAGGCTACACCTTC
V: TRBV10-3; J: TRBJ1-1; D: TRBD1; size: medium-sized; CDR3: CAVRQGKDTEAFF; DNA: TGTGCCGTAAGACAGGGTAAGGACACTGAAGCTTTCTTT
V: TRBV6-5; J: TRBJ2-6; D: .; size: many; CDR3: CASSYLRGGTSGANVLTF; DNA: TGTGCCAGCAGTTACCTTCGGGGCGGTACCTCTGGGGCCAACGTCCTGACTTTC
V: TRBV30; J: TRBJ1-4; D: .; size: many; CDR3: CAWSGRLREKLFF; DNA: TGTGCCTGGAGTGGTCGTCTGCGTGAAAAACTGTTTTTT
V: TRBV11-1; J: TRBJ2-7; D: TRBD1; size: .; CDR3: CASSLTSPRQGFEEQYF; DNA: TGTGCCAGCAGCTTAACATCCCCGAGACAGGGCTTCGAAGAGCAGTACTTC
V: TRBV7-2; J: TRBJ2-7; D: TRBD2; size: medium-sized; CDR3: CASSPTSGTLYEQYF; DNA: TGTGCCAGCAGCCCCACTAGCGGGACCCTCTACGAGCAGTACTTC
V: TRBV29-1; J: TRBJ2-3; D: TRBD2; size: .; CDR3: CSVVWVAGPGNTQYF; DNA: TGCAGCGTTGTATGGGTAGCGGGGCCCGGAAATACGCAGTATTTT
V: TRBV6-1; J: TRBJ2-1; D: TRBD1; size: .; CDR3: CASRRDRDINEHFF; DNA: TGTGCCAGCAGAAGGGACAGGGACATCAATGAGCATTTCTTC
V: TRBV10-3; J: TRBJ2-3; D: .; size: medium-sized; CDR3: CAISGASTSTDTQYF; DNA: TGTGCCATCAGTGGGGCAAGTACTAGCACAGATACGCAGTATTTT
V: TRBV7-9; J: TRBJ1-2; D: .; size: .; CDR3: CASILGLEGPYTF; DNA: TGTGCCAGCATCTTAGGGTTGGAGGGACCCTACACCTTC
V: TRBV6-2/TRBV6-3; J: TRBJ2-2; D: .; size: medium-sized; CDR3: CASSYRDTGELFF; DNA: TGTGCCAGCAGTTACAGGGACACCGGGGAGCTGTTTTTT
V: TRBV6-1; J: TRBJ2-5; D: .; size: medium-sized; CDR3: CASSYAPHGGAQYF; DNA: TGTGCCAGCAGTTACGCACCTCACGGCGGGGCCCAGTACTTC
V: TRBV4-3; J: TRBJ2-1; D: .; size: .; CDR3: CASSQDHGSSYNEQFF; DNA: TGCGCCAGCAGCCAAGATCACGGGAGCTCCTACAATGAGCAGTTCTTC
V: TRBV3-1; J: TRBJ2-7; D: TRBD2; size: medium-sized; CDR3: CASSYGTSYEQYF; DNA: TGTGCCAGCAGTTACGGGACTAGCTACGAGCAGTACTTC
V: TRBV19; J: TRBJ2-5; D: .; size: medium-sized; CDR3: CASSRDGEPETQYF; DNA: TGTGCCAGTAGTAGAGACGGGGAACCGGAGACCCAGTACTTC
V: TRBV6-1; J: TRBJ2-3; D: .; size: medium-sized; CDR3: CASSERGFADTQYF; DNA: TGTGCCAGCAGTGAACGCGGGTTTGCAGATACGCAGTATTTT
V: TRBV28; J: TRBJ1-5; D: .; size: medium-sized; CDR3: CASRQYRFPDQPQHF; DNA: TGTGCCAGCAGGCAATACAGGTTCCCGGATCAGCCCCAGCATTTT
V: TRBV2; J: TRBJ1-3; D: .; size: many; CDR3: CASSDAWTSRNTIYF; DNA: TGTGCCAGCAGTGATGCGTGGACATCTCGAAACACCATATATTTT
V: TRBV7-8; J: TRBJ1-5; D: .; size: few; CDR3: CASSLQGKGQPQHF; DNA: TGTGCCAGCAGCTTACAGGGAAAGGGTCAGCCCCAGCATTTT
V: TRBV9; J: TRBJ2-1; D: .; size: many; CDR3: CASSVIVPGDSLSTNEQFF; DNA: TGTGCCAGCAGCGTAATAGTGCCGGGAGACTCCCTATCTACAAATGAGCAGTTCTTC
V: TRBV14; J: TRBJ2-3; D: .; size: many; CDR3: CASSQGLWTDTQYF; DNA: TGTGCCAGCAGCCAGGGCCTATGGACAGATACGCAGTATTTT
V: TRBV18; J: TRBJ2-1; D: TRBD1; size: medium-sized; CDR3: CASSPRQGAYNEQFF; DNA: TGTGCCAGCTCACCACGACAGGGGGCCTACAATGAGCAGTTCTTC
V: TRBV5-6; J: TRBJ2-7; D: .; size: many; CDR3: CASSFGYGQGNLYEQYF; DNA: TGTGCCAGCAGCTTCGGATATGGTCAGGGAAACCTCTACGAGCAGTACTTC
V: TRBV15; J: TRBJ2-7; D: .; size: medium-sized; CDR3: CATSREGGGRVEQYF; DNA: TGTGCCACCAGCAGAGAGGGGGGGGGGCGCGTTGAGCAGTACTTC
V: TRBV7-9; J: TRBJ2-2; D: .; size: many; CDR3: CASSLVVGFTGELFF; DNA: TGTGCCAGCAGCTTAGTAGTCGGGTTCACCGGGGAGCTGTTTTTT
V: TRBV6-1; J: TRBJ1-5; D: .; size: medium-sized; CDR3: CASSEYVAAVYSNQPQHF; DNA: TGTGCCAGCAGTGAATATGTGGCAGCCGTTTATAGCAATCAGCCCCAGCATTTT
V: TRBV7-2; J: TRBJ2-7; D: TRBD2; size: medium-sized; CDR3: CASSPKLAGSYEQYF; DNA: TGTGCCAGCAGCCCAAAACTAGCGGGAAGCTACGAGCAGTACTTC
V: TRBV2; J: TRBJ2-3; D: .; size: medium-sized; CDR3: CASSEAGGTDTQYF; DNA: TGTGCCAGCAGTGAAGCGGGGGGCACAGATACGCAGTATTTT
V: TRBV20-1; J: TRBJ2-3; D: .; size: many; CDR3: CSARLGPGTDTQYF; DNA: TGCAGTGCTAGACTAGGCCCAGGCACAGATACGCAGTATTTT
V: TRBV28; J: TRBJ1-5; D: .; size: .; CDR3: CASSFSLTPPPQHF; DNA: TGTGCCAGCAGTTTTTCGTTGACCCCTCCGCCCCAGCATTTT
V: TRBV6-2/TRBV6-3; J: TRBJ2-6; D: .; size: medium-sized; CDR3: CASSPGRLSGANVLTF; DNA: TGTGCCAGCAGTCCGGGACGCCTGTCTGGGGCCAACGTCCTGACTTTC
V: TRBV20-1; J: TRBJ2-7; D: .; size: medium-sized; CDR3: CSASVTKPYEQYF; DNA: TGCAGTGCTAGCGTTACTAAACCCTACGAGCAGTACTTC
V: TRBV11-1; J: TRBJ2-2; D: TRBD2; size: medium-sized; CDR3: CASSLASGGPGELFF; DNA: TGTGCCAGCAGCTTAGCGTCGGGGGGACCCGGGGAGCTGTTTTTT
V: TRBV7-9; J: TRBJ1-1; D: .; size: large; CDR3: CASSLSGTEAFF; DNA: TGTGCCAGCAGCTTGAGCGGGACTGAAGCTTTCTTT
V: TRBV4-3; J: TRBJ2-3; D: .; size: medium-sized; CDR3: CASSQVFADTQYF; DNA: TGCGCCAGCAGCCAAGTGTTTGCAGATACGCAGTATTTT